Below, 21 T cell receptor beta chains from the same sample are listed, as sequenced in a study of response to subunit inactivated influenza vaccine. TCRdb analysed the RT-PCR reads with MiXCR anew, one entry per CDR3 protein. The data contain about 700,000 distinct CDR3 sequences, approximately 13% of them singletons. This specimen consisted of PBMCs from blood, obtained 14 days before vaccination. Every receptor here comes from a man in his fifties who received an inactivated influenza vaccine.

A note on this clonotype: One end of the junction is discordant with germline, which a read error may explain. This chain connects TRBV28 to TRBJ2-2; tentative D call: TRBD2 (6 bases). The CDR3 sequence is 14 residues long. Germline V gene lookup returns CDR1 MDHEN and CDR2 SYDVKM. The CDR3 bases are TGTGCCAGCAGTCGGGTTAGCGGCACCGGGGAGCTGTATTTT. Translating it yields CASSRVSGTGELYF.

The rearrangement links TRBV7-8 to TRBJ2-1, with 9 bases that match TRBD1. Germline loops: CDR1 SGHVS, CDR2 FQNEAQ. The CDR3 consists of 19 residues. The ends lost 4 bases at V and 5 bases at J; junction bases unmatched: 18. CDR3 sequence reads: CASSSIILRDRASDNEQFF. CDR3 coding DNA: TGTGCCAGCAGCTCGATCATCCTCCGGGACAGGGCTTCAGACAATGAGCAGTTCTTC.

This clonotype was picked up many times. This chain uses TRBV28 with TRBJ2-7, with TRBD1 matching 9 bases. This CDR3 region has 19 residues. The germline V gene encodes CDR1 MDHEN and CDR2 SYDVKM. Trimming at V came to 6 bases and at J to 2 bases, leaving 20 bases not matched to a gene. The CDR3 bases are TGTGCCAGCAGGCCCCCACCATTGAACAGGGGGCAGGACCCCTACGAGCAGTACTTC. It codes for CASRPPPLNRGQDPYEQYF. Supplemented by reference TRBV28 and TRBJ2-7, the full variable domain reads DVKVTQSSRYLVKRTGEKVFLECVQDMDHENMFWYRQDPGLGLRLIYFSYDVKMKEKGDIPEGYSVSREKKERFSLILESASTNQTSMYLCASRPPPLNRGQDPYEQYFGPGTRLTVT.

This chain joins TRBV7-9 and TRBJ2-7; no clear D gene. V lost 4 bases, J lost 2 bases, and 6 bases lay in between. The CDR3 has 12 residues. Per the germline V gene, CDR1 is SEHNR and CDR2 is FQNEAQ (reference sequence). In DNA form, the CDR3 reads TGTGCCAGCAGCTCCAACCCCTACGAGCAGTACTTC. This translates into CASSSNPYEQYF.

This rearrangement joins TRBV3-1 to TRBJ2-1; 12 bases are a match to TRBD2. The CDR3 consists of 18 residues. Germline CDR1 reads LGHDT; CDR2 reads YNNKEL (reference sequence). The V and J ends lost 1 base and 7 bases, in that order; junction bases with no gene match: 11. The CDR3 DNA sequence: TGTGCCAGCAGCCAAGTATTCACTAGCGGGAGGTCGGTGAATGAGCAGTTCTTC. Protein sequence: CASSQVFTSGRSVNEQFF.

This clonotype appeared many times. The rearrangement uses TRBV27 and TRBJ1-2, with 8 bases identical to TRBD1. Germline-derived CDR1 and CDR2 are MNHEY and SMNVEV (reference sequence). The V segment lost 8 bases and the J segment 4 bases; nucleotides outside the gene matches: 9. The CDR3 is 14 residues long. CDR3 residues: CASRRTGSPYGYTF. For the CDR3, the DNA is TGTGCCAGCCGACGGACAGGGAGCCCCTATGGCTACACCTTC.

The chain has TRBV7-2 and TRBJ2-3; 10 bases agree with TRBD1. Germline loops: CDR1 SGHTA, CDR2 FQGNSA. There are 16 residues in the CDR3. The V segment lost 6 bases and the J segment 6 bases; nucleotides outside the gene matches: 12. Here the CDR3 DNA reads TGTGCCAGCAGATCTACCGGGACAGGGGCGTACGATACGCAGTATTTT. It is translated as CASRSTGTGAYDTQYF.

This chain connects TRBV28 to TRBJ2-1; D might be TRBD2 (5 bases). From germline, CDR1 is MDHEN and CDR2 SYDVKM. The CDR3 loop spans 12 amino acids. Trimming took 4 bases from V and 10 from J, leaving 11 bases between them. CDR3 amino acids: CASSYVRGEQFF. The CDR3 coding sequence is TGTGCCAGCAGTTATGTCCGAGGGGAGCAGTTCTTC.

This chain joins TRBV10-3 and TRBJ2-5, with D uncertain. This CDR3 is built from 14 residues. Trimming took 7 bases from V and 5 from J, leaving 17 bases between them. The V gene's germline CDR1 is ENHRY and CDR2 SYGVKD. This CDR3 is CAITDPWGSETQYF. Written as DNA, the CDR3 is TGTGCCATCACCGATCCGTGGGGTTCCGAGACCCAGTACTTC.

The gene calls are TRBV7-2 and TRBJ2-1, with 8 bases that match TRBD2. The germline gives CDR1 SGHTA, CDR2 FQGNSA. The junction had 7 bases not matched to a gene; V was cut back by 5 bases and J by 7 bases. This CDR3 is built from 14 residues. The CDR3 is CASSAQRELNEQFF. Here the CDR3 DNA reads TGTGCCAGCAGCGCCCAGCGGGAGTTAAATGAGCAGTTCTTC.

This clonotype was seen a few times. This chain links TRBV4-3 with TRBJ2-2; D is uncertain. The CDR3 consists of 15 residues. Per the germline V gene, CDR1 is LGHNA and CDR2 is YSLEER. V shed 0 bases and J shed 4 bases, with 9 bases lying between them. The CDR3 loop reads CASSQDLRGTGELFF. In nucleotides, the CDR3 is TGCGCCAGCAGCCAAGATTTAAGAGGCACCGGGGAGCTGTTTTTT.

This clonotype was counted between two and nine times. V gene TRBV20-1 combines with J gene TRBJ1-5, with 7 nucleotides matching TRBD1. Germline assignment: CDR1 DFQATT and CDR2 SNEGSKA (reference sequence). The CDR3 contains 14 residues. The CDR3 is CGGQDIYSNQPQHF. The CDR3 DNA follows: TGCGGAGGACAGGACATCTATAGCAATCAGCCCCAGCATTTT.

J is TRBJ2-1 and V is TRBV7-2; 9 bases fit TRBD2. The germline V gene has CDR1 SGHTA and CDR2 FQGNSA. With 3 bases clipped from V and 7 bases from J, the junction kept 10 bases outside the gene matches. The CDR3 spans 16 residues. The CDR3 DNA follows: TGTGCCAGCAGCTTTATCTCGCGGGAGGGCCAGAATGAGCAGTTCTTC. Residues: CASSFISREGQNEQFF.

The J gene is TRBJ2-4, the V gene TRBV12-3 or TRBV12-4, with D perhaps TRBD2 (7 bases). The V end was cut by 0 bases, the J end by 2 bases, with 17 bases between. CDR3 size: 18 residues. CDR3 residues: CASSLAVAGARSKNIQYF. The CDR3 DNA reads as TGTGCCAGCAGTTTAGCCGTTGCGGGGGCCCGGTCCAAAAACATTCAGTACTTC.

This clonotype occurred a few times. J is TRBJ2-5 and V is TRBV5-4; maybe TRBD1 (6 bases). CDR1 and CDR2 from the germline V gene are SGHNT and YYREEE (reference sequence). This CDR3 region has 13 residues. V gave up 0 bases and J gave up 10 bases, with 13 bases separating them. The DNA for the CDR3 is TGTGCCAGCAGCTTGGTCTCAGGGGCCCACCAGTACTTC. Encoded protein: CASSLVSGAHQYF.

For this clonotype: A much larger clone lies a single base off, so this may be a read error. The V and J genes are TRBV5-1 and TRBJ1-2, with D possibly being TRBD1 (6 bases). The V gene's germline CDR1 is SGHRS and CDR2 YFSETQ. The CDR3 spans 14 residues. Trimming removed 0 bases at V and 2 bases at J, with 8 bases between. The CDR3: CASSLGDKNYGYTF. The CDR3 DNA sequence: TGCGCCAGCAGCTTGGGGGACAAGAACTATGGCTACACCTTC.

As for this clonotype: An end of the junction does not agree with germline; a read error may underlie this. This chain joins TRBV20-1 and TRBJ2-3, with D perhaps matching TRBD2 (6 bases). This CDR3 is 11 amino acids long. From germline, CDR1 is DFQATT and CDR2 SNEGSKA (reference sequence). The CDR3 spells CSPRAGDTQYF. The DNA of the CDR3 is TGCAGTCCTAGAGCGGGAGATACGCAGTATTTT.

This clonotype has more than one count but fewer than ten. The V call is TRBV9, the J call TRBJ2-1, with TRBD2 identical over 12 bases. Germline CDR1 reads SGDLS; CDR2 reads YYNGEE. Trimming at V came to 4 bases and at J to 2 bases, leaving 7 bases not matched to a gene. The CDR3 spans 17 residues. The CDR3 nucleotides are TGTGCCAGCAGCCCGTGGACTAGCGGGAACCCCTACAATGAGCAGTTCTTC. Translating gives CASSPWTSGNPYNEQFF. Together with reference TRBV9 and TRBJ2-1, the CDR3 gives the full variable domain: DSGVTQTPKHLITATGQRVTLRCSPRSGDLSVYWYQQSLDQGLQFLIQYYNGEERAKGNILERFSAQQFPDLHSELNLSSLELGDSALYFCASSPWTSGNPYNEQFFGPGTRLTVL.

The genes are TRBV3-1 and TRBJ2-7; D is undetermined. Germline lookup yields CDR1 LGHDT and CDR2 YNNKEL (reference sequence). This CDR3 has 15 residues. Trimming removed 2 bases from V and 0 bases from J, with 11 bases in between. The CDR3 is CASSQKGIPSYEQYF. In nucleotides, the CDR3 is TGTGCCAGCAGCCAAAAGGGAATTCCCTCCTACGAGCAGTACTTC.

The rearrangement joins TRBV4-2 to TRBJ2-5, with D possibly being TRBD2 (6 bases). Germline CDR1 reads LGHNA; CDR2 reads YNFKEQ. The V gene lost 1 base and the J gene lost 2 bases, with 17 bases spanning the gap. CDR3 size: 17 residues. CDR3 sequence (DNA): TGTGCCAGCAGCCAAGCGCAAGGTCGACTAGGGCAAGAGACCCAGTACTTC. As protein: CASSQAQGRLGQETQYF.

This clonotype showed up just a few times. The gene calls are TRBV10-3 and TRBJ2-3; tentative D call: TRBD1 (6 bases). Germline CDR1 reads ENHRY; CDR2 reads SYGVKD. Trimming cost V 6 bases and J 2 bases, with 15 bases left between them. This CDR3 spans 15 amino acids. Written as DNA, the CDR3 is TGTGCCATCAGCAGAGGGGGTTCTCTCACAGATACGCAGTATTTT. Its protein product is CAISRGGSLTDTQYF.